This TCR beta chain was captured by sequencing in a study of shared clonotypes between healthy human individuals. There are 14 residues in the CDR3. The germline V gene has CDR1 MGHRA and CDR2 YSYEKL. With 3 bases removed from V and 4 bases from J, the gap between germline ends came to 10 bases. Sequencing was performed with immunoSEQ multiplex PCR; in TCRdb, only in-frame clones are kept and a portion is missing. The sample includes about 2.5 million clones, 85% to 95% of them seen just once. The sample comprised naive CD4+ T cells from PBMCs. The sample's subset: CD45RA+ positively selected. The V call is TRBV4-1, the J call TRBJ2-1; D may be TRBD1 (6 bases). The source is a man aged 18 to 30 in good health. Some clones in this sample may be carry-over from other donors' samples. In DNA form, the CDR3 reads TGCGCCAGCAGCCAGAGAGACAGGTACAATGAGCAGTTCTTC. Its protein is CASSQRDRYNEQFF.